Sequencing of this T cell receptor (beta chain) was carried out in a study of shared clonotypes between healthy human individuals. The study, taken as a whole, reports: Generally, estimated richness proved larger in naive subsets than it did in memory subsets.

About this clone itself: Its antigen is not identified.

The assay was immunoSEQ multiplex PCR, and TCRdb's table has in-frame clones only and misses some. This sample yields some 1.4 million clones, of which roughly 96% are seen a single time; about 1% belongs to the top ten. Germline V lookup: CDR1 MNHNS, CDR2 SASEGT. V was trimmed by 4 bases and J by 10 bases, leaving 20 bases between them. The CDR3 covers 15 residues. The sequence was collected from a man younger than 40 in good health. Sequences were obtained from naive CD4+ T cells sorted from blood. Sample subset: CD45RA+ positively selected. V usage is TRBV6-1 and J usage is TRBJ2-1; D is possibly TRBD2 (6 bases). CDR3 DNA sequence: TGTGCCAGCAGTGTTCTTGCGGAGGGGCTGGGGGAGCAGTTCTTC. The encoded protein is CASSVLAEGLGEQFF.